The text below deals with one T cell receptor beta chain. Its antigen is undetermined. The data are from a study of cytomegalovirus exposure and HLA in healthy donors. Findings and limits, study-wide: Rates of TCR association differed by HLA locus in a later analysis, with DRB1 highest and HLA-C lowest.

After removal of 6 bases from V and 4 bases from J, the junction contained 6 bases not matched to a gene. CDR3 length: 14 residues. Germline V CDR1 and CDR2: MNHNY, SVGAGI (reference sequence). Healthy donors of bone marrow made up the group. The study sampled nominally healthy donors, though unrecorded immune exposures were likely. 13 Jbeta primers and 60 Vbeta primers were used for the PCR. Some clones are missing from TCRdb's copy, which holds only in-frame ones; the method was immunoSEQ multiplex PCR. In the table there are roughly 160,000 clones, 80% to 90% of which are singletons. The clonotype was recovered from a male donor in good health and CMV-seronegative. The V gene is TRBV6-6, the J gene TRBJ2-3, with 8 bases aligning to TRBD1. Input material: PBMCs. CDR3 amino acids: CASRPDRGADTQYF. The CDR3 DNA is TGTGCCAGCAGACCTGACAGGGGAGCAGATACGCAGTATTTT.